A single sample is the source of the 14 T cell receptor beta chains below, sequenced in a study of regulatory T cells in long-lasting Graves disease. As to time point: newly diagnosed GD, antithyroid drugs for less than 3 months. The TCR library was made from RNA extracted from PBMCs. Library construction for TCR beta used iRepertoire HTBI primers and Arm-PCR of CDR3 regions. MiXCR, run by TCRdb on the multiplex PCR reads, gives a single entry per CDR3 protein. Among about 610,000 distinct CDR3 sequences listed, 15% to 20% were seen once. The sample was also linked to a second study, of T cells in Graves' hyperthyroidism and ophthalmopathy.

The source was peripheral blood mononuclear cells (PBMCs), collected at new diagnosis, from a patient treated with antithyroid drugs. The receptors were sampled from a young man with Graves disease.

The chain joins TRBV19 to TRBJ1-6; weak D call: TRBD1 (6 bases). The CDR3 consists of 15 residues. The V gene lost 10 bases and the J gene lost 5 bases, with 18 bases spanning the gap. Germline-derived CDR1 and CDR2 are LNHDA and SQIVND (reference sequence). CDR3 nucleotide sequence: TGTGCCACCTCCGCGCGGGACAACCATAATTCACCCCTCCACTTT. It codes for CATSARDNHNSPLHF. The full variable domain, rest sourced from reference TRBV19 and TRBJ1-6, is DGGITQSPKYLFRKEGQNVTLSCEQNLNHDAMYWYRQDPGQGLRLIYYSQIVNDFQKGDIAEGYSVSREKKESFPLTVTSAQKNPTAFYLCATSARDNHNSPLHFGNGTRLTVT.

This clonotype was detected ten times or more. The rearrangement links TRBV11-2 to TRBJ2-7; 9 bases fit TRBD2. The J segment lost 5 bases and the V segment lost 3 bases, leaving 8 bases of the junction unmatched. The germline V gene has CDR1 SGHAT and CDR2 FQNNGV. CDR3 length: 15 residues. The chain's CDR3 is CASSFLSGSDDEQYF. As DNA, the CDR3 is TGTGCCAGCAGCTTTCTTAGCGGGAGTGATGACGAGCAGTACTTC. Combining the CDR3 with reference TRBV11-2 and TRBJ2-7 gives the whole variable domain EAGVAQSPRYKIIEKRQSVAFWCNPISGHATLYWYQQILGQGPKLLIQFQNNGVVDDSQLPKDRFSAERLKGVDSTLKIQPAKLEDSAVYLCASSFLSGSDDEQYFGPGTRLTVT.

The genes are TRBV28 and TRBJ2-5; D gene ambiguous. V lost 6 bases, J lost 1 base, and 12 bases lay in between. Germline assignment: CDR1 MDHEN and CDR2 SYDVKM. This CDR3 is 14 amino acids long. Here the CDR3 reads CASRPVPFQETQYF. Here the CDR3 DNA reads TGTGCCAGCAGACCCGTCCCGTTCCAAGAGACCCAGTACTTC.

This rearrangement joins TRBV20-1 to TRBJ2-1; no reliable D call. This CDR3 contains 13 residues. V dropped 4 bases and J dropped 6 bases, with 13 bases sitting between them. Germline V gives CDR1 DFQATT, CDR2 SNEGSKA (reference sequence). The CDR3 DNA reads TGCAGTGCTACGGTAGGGCCTGGCAATGAGCAGTTCTTC. Encoded protein: CSATVGPGNEQFF.

V and J are TRBV4-1 and TRBJ2-3; 8 nucleotides agree with TRBD2. V trimming: 5 bases; J trimming: 0 bases; junction bases outside the gene matches: 7. CDR3 length: 16 residues. CDR1 is MGHRA, CDR2 YSYEKL, per germline. CDR3: CASSNNGGGSTDTQYF. DNA of the CDR3: TGCGCCAGCAGCAATAATGGCGGGGGGAGCACAGATACGCAGTATTTT.

This clonotype showed up just a few times. This chain uses TRBV20-1 with TRBJ2-7; weak D call: TRBD2 (5 bases). This CDR3 is built from 15 residues. V was clipped by 2 bases and J by 0 bases, with 14 bases between them. Germline V CDR1 and CDR2: DFQATT, SNEGSKA (reference sequence). CDR3 sequence reads: CSARQPGRDSYEQYF. In DNA, the CDR3 is TGCAGTGCTAGACAACCGGGCCGGGACTCCTACGAGCAGTACTTC.

This clonotype was counted between two and nine times. V gene TRBV18 combines with J gene TRBJ2-7; D gene ambiguous. Trimming left V 3 bases short and J 3 bases short, with 15 bases between. The CDR3 consists of 15 residues. Germline values: CDR1 KGHSH, CDR2 LQKENI. The CDR3 here is CASSPPSTGVYEQYF. The DNA of the CDR3 is TGTGCCAGCTCACCCCCGTCTACTGGGGTCTACGAGCAGTACTTC.

CDR3 nucleotide sequence: TGTGCCAGCAGTTTTTTAAAGGGAGGGGTTAATCAGCCCCAGCATTTT. This sequence encodes CASSFLKGGVNQPQHF. The J gene is TRBJ1-5, the V gene TRBV28; a possible D gene is TRBD1 (5 bases). Trimming cost V 3 bases and J 4 bases, with 16 bases left between them. This CDR3 comprises 16 residues. Germline assignment: CDR1 MDHEN and CDR2 SYDVKM.

The chain joins TRBV12-3 or TRBV12-4 to TRBJ2-1; TRBD2 matches 10 bases. The V segment lost 1 base and the J segment 4 bases; nucleotides outside the gene matches: 19. The CDR3 totals 21 residues. CDR3: CASSLGFRASGSGIRYNEQFF. CDR3 DNA: TGTGCCAGCAGTTTAGGCTTTAGGGCTAGCGGGAGTGGAATTCGTTACAATGAGCAGTTCTTC.

V is TRBV3-1 and J is TRBJ1-2; 8 positions agree with TRBD1. Germline CDR1 is LGHDT and CDR2 is YNNKEL (reference sequence). Trimming took 6 bases from V and 3 from J; bases not matched to a gene: 6. This CDR3 is 14 amino acids long. The CDR3 bases are TGTGCCAGCAGTTTTGGACAGGGCGACTATGGCTACACCTTC. Protein: CASSFGQGDYGYTF. The entire variable domain, with the rest obtained from reference TRBV3-1 and TRBJ1-2, is as follows: DTAVSQTPKYLVTQMGNDKSIKCEQNLGHDTMYWYKQDSKKFLKIMFSYNNKELIINETVPNRFSPKSPDKAHLNLHINSLELGDSAVYFCASSFGQGDYGYTFGSGTRLTVV.

Many counts were recorded for this clonotype. The chain couples TRBV28 to TRBJ2-7; perhaps TRBD1 as D (6 bases). Germline values: CDR1 MDHEN, CDR2 SYDVKM. The V and J ends lost 6 bases and 2 bases respectively, with 17 bases between them. The length of the CDR3 is 15 residues. The CDR3 loop is CASSPLRDITYEQYF. The CDR3 nucleotides are TGTGCCAGCAGCCCACTCCGGGACATAACCTACGAGCAGTACTTC.

The chain employs TRBV24-1 and TRBJ2-3, with D perhaps matching TRBD2 (6 bases). Germline V CDR1 and CDR2: KGHDR, SFDVKD. This CDR3 has 17 residues. V gave up 3 bases and J gave up 1 base, with 16 bases separating them. CDR3 loop: CATSDTRSGEGTDTQYF. The CDR3 bases are TGTGCCACCAGTGATACGAGGTCGGGGGAGGGCACAGATACGCAGTATTTT.

With respect to this clonotype: It may be a read error: a sequence one base away is much more abundant. The chain joins TRBV20-1 to TRBJ2-5; D not resolved. Germline V gene data show CDR1 as DFQATT and CDR2 as SNEGSKA (reference sequence). V was cut by 0 bases and J by 9 bases, with 8 bases left in between. CDR3 length: 11 residues. The chain's CDR3 is CSARDRLAQYF. Here the CDR3 DNA reads TGCAGTGCTAGAGATCGTCTGGCCCAGTACTTC.

This clonotype has a handful of counts. This sequence joins TRBV5-1 and TRBJ1-2; D is perhaps TRBD1 (6 bases). CDR1 is SGHRS and CDR2 is YFSETQ in the germline V gene. Trimming removed 4 bases at V and 0 bases at J, with 13 bases between. CDR3 length: 15 amino acids. The CDR3 region is CASSTTGSSNYGYTF. Written as DNA, the CDR3 is TGCGCCAGCAGCACTACAGGGTCTTCTAACTATGGCTACACCTTC.